This entry describes one T cell receptor beta chain. What it binds is unknown. CMV serostatus data were not documented for this donor. The entry originates in a study of cytomegalovirus exposure and HLA in healthy donors. The overall study: From donors who were HLA-typed, an early data release held around 80 million unique TCRs.

Study observations and caveats: In a later analysis, productive TCRs from donors in an Asian-associated ancestry cluster reportedly carried fewer N-insertions than the cohort mean. Across donors, presence/absence analyses took sequencing depth to be roughly uniform.

The length of the CDR3 is 14 residues. Trimming cost V 2 bases and J 1 base; bases outside gene matches: 2. Germline loops: CDR1 SGHRS, CDR2 YFSETQ. Primers: 60 Vbeta forward and 13 Jbeta reverse. Using immunoSEQ multiplex PCR, the repertoire was profiled, and TCRdb retains in-frame clones only, with some absent. The table shows some 120,000 clones, with 74% occurring only once. V is TRBV5-1 and J is TRBJ1-1; 7 positions match TRBD1. The receptor was derived from a human donor in good health. Sequencing was done on a sample of PBMCs. CDR3 amino acids: CASSLGTANTEAFF. In DNA form, the CDR3 reads TGCGCCAGCAGCTTAGGGACAGCGAACACTGAAGCTTTCTTT. Full variable domain (remainder filled in from reference TRBV5-1 and TRBJ1-1): KAGVTQTPRYLIKTRGQQVTLSCSPISGHRSVSWYQQTPGQGLQFLFEYFSETQRNKGNFPGRFSGRQFSNSRSEMNVSTLELGDSALYLCASSLGTANTEAFFGQGTRLTVV.